Presented here are 10 T cell receptor beta chains from one specimen sequenced in a study of CD8+ T cells in alopecia areata. Reverse transcription of extracted RNA yielded cDNA, which provided the sequencing template. Some clones are missing from TCRdb's copy, which holds only in-frame ones; the method was immunoSEQ multiplex PCR. The sample lists about 180,000 clones, roughly 59% occurring once. The specimen was CD4+ T cells sorted from blood, collected at week 0. These receptors all come from a human donor with alopecia areata.

The rearrangement links TRBV29-1 to TRBJ2-7, with D perhaps matching TRBD1 or TRBD2 (5 bases each). The CDR3 length is 12 residues. Germline lookup yields CDR1 SQVTM and CDR2 ANQGSEA. V lost 6 bases to trimming and J lost 3 bases, with 12 bases between them. The CDR3 DNA is TGCAGCGTCGGGACGGGGAACTACGAGCAGTACTTC. This codes for CSVGTGNYEQYF.

The table lists this clone with a few counts. CDR3 region: CSVIPGVPYEQYF. The CDR3 DNA is TGCAGCGTTATACCGGGAGTTCCCTACGAGCAGTACTTC. This chain connects TRBV29-1 to TRBJ2-7; tentative D call: TRBD2 (6 bases). Trimming shortened V by 5 bases and J by 2 bases, and 13 bases separated the two germline ends. The CDR3 loop spans 13 amino acids. CDR1 is SQVTM and CDR2 is ANQGSEA in the germline V gene.

This clone was counted only a few times. The chain uses TRBV10-3 and TRBJ2-2; D is perhaps TRBD2 (5 bases). This CDR3 contains 18 residues. V was trimmed by 7 bases and J by 5 bases, leaving 26 bases between them. CDR1 is ENHRY, CDR2 SYGVKD, per germline. The CDR3 DNA reads TGTGCCATCAAGAGCAACCAAGGTGGAGGATTGGTAACCGGGGAGCTGTTTTTT. It is translated as CAIKSNQGGGLVTGELFF.

The V and J genes are TRBV9 and TRBJ2-3; TRBD2 is a possible D gene (6 bases). Deletions cut 4 bases from V and 0 bases from J, with 15 bases between. The length of the CDR3 is 16 residues. Germline V gene sequence: CDR1 SGDLS, CDR2 YYNGEE. The CDR3 DNA is TGTGCCAGCAGCTTTAGAGGACTACACAGCACAGATACGCAGTATTTT. This gives the protein CASSFRGLHSTDTQYF.

The V gene is TRBV12-5, the J gene TRBJ2-1; D perhaps matches TRBD2 (6 bases). The CDR3 has 14 amino acids. Trimming removed 6 bases at V and 8 bases at J, with 17 bases between. From germline, CDR1 is LGHNT and CDR2 FRNRAP. In DNA, the CDR3 is TGTGCTAGTGGCTCCCCACCTATAGCGGATGAGCAGTTCTTC. It translates to CASGSPPIADEQFF.

J is TRBJ2-7 and V is TRBV6-1; tentative D call: TRBD2 (5 bases). The germline CDR1 and CDR2 sequences are MNHNS and SASEGT. Trimming took 4 bases from V and 4 from J, leaving 11 bases between them. This CDR3 contains 13 residues. CDR3 in amino acids: CASSGRTDYEQYF. The CDR3, as DNA: TGTGCCAGCAGTGGGAGGACTGATTACGAGCAGTACTTC.

V is TRBV29-1 and J is TRBJ2-5, with a weak D call TRBD2 (7 bases). Germline lookup yields CDR1 SQVTM and CDR2 ANQGSEA. The CDR3 runs to 14 residues. V lost 7 bases and J lost 5, with 20 bases in between. The chain's CDR3 is CSAVVGGRTETQYF. CDR3 DNA sequence: TGCAGCGCCGTAGTGGGGGGGCGTACGGAGACCCAGTACTTC.

This clone was counted between two and nine times. The V gene is TRBV5-6, the J gene TRBJ2-2; 10 bases match TRBD2. CDR1 and CDR2 from the germline V gene are SGHDT and YYEEEE. J was trimmed by 3 bases and V by 6 bases; bases with no gene match: 8. The CDR3 is 16 amino acids. This CDR3 is CASISGTSEYTGELFF. The DNA for the CDR3 is TGTGCCAGCATATCCGGGACTAGCGAGTACACCGGGGAGCTGTTTTTT.

This chain uses TRBV2 with TRBJ2-5, with D unclear. The germline V gene has CDR1 SNHLY and CDR2 FYNNEI. V gave up 2 bases and J gave up 2 bases, with 6 bases separating them. The CDR3 has 13 amino acids. The CDR3 DNA follows: TGTGCCAGCAGTGAATACAGACAAGAGACCCAGTACTTC. The encoded protein is CASSEYRQETQYF.

The CDR3 bases are TGTGCCAGCAGTGAAGGGACTAGCGGGGGTGCGACCCAGTACTTC. Residues: CASSEGTSGGATQYF. The chain links TRBV2 to TRBJ2-5; 13 bases match TRBD2. The trim removed 1 base at V and 7 bases at J, leaving 3 bases unmatched. Germline V gives CDR1 SNHLY, CDR2 FYNNEI. This CDR3 contains 15 residues.